This TCR beta chain was captured by sequencing in a study of cytomegalovirus exposure and HLA in healthy donors. The PCR contained 60 Vbeta and 13 Jbeta primers. The repertoire was sequenced with immunoSEQ multiplex PCR; TCRdb's copy has only in-frame clones and lacks some. The sample consists of 130,000 to 150,000 clones, 73% of them appearing once. From germline, CDR1 is SGHRS and CDR2 YFSETQ. The CDR3 is made up of 14 amino acids. Trimming cost V 5 bases and J 6 bases; bases outside gene matches: 6. This TCR came from a human donor in good health. The rearrangement links TRBV5-1 to TRBJ2-4, with 9 positions matching TRBD1. Sequenced input: PBMCs. The CDR3 DNA follows: TGCGCCAGCAGAACACAGGGGGCGCGAAACATTCAGTACTTC. This codes for CASRTQGARNIQYF.